Below, 3 T cell receptor beta chains from the same sample are listed, as sequenced in a study of T-cell reconstitution after alpha-beta-depleted transplantation in children. Molecular barcoding with unique molecular identifiers was used for the TCRbeta library. A single record per CDR3 protein comes from TCRdb applying MiXCR to the PCR reads. The table shows about 340,000 distinct CDR3 sequences, with about an eighth occurring only once. The material was PBMCs, obtained from the stem cell graft. Receptors were obtained from a human donor who donated a stem cell graft to a child with Fanconi anemia.

In its sample, this clonotype was seen many times. One junction end disagrees with the germline gene, perhaps due to a read error. V gene TRBV7-7 combines with J gene TRBJ2-5, with TRBD1 as a possible D gene (5 bases). The CDR3 runs to 14 residues. Looked up from germline, CDR1 is SSHAT and CDR2 is FNYEAQ (reference sequence). Written as DNA, the CDR3 is TGTGCTAGCAGCTTCGGACACGACCAAGAGACCCAGTACTTC. It is translated as CASSFGHDQETQYF.

This sequence joins TRBV7-9 and TRBJ2-1, with TRBD2 matching over 11 bases. The CDR3 sequence is 15 residues long. V gave up 5 bases and J gave up 8 bases; unmatched junction bases: 8. Germline V lookup: CDR1 SEHNR, CDR2 FQNEAQ (reference sequence). The CDR3 here is CASSRFSGGDDEQFF. CDR3 DNA: TGTGCCAGCAGCAGGTTTAGCGGGGGGGACGATGAGCAGTTCTTC.

This clonotype came up a few times. This chain connects TRBV2 to TRBJ2-3, with 7 bases identical to TRBD2. V was clipped by 3 bases and J by 3 bases; unmatched bases: 6. Germline lookup yields CDR1 SNHLY and CDR2 FYNNEI. This CDR3 contains 15 residues. The CDR3 region is CASSERRGITDTQYF. The DNA for the CDR3 is TGTGCCAGCAGTGAGAGGCGGGGGATTACAGATACGCAGTATTTT.